This record looks at one T cell receptor (beta chain) sequence and its context. This entry belongs to a study of blood T cell repertoires in COVID-19. Study summary: Acute and convalescent COVID-19 specimens originated in the United States, Italy and Spain. Nucleic acid was either cDNA or gDNA, and it came from T cells, B-cell-depleted T cells, or PBMCs.

In the study's own analysis: How many nucleated cells were present was estimated from reference gene primer amplification. TCRdb's table, derived via immunoSEQ multiplex PCR, lists solely in-frame clones and lacks some. V, J and clone size are taken as reported in that table, and D and trimming were inferred from the DNA itself. Of approximately 80,000 clones listed, more than 70% are singletons. The source of this sequence is a man over 45 with active COVID-19. Material for sequencing was peripheral blood.

The CDR3 is CSVATDRVGGYTF. CDR3 coding DNA: TGCAGCGTTGCTACGGACAGGGTTGGGGGCTACACCTTC. The chain is built from TRBV29-1 and TRBJ1-2; TRBD1 matches 8 bases. The V gene's germline CDR1 is SQVTM and CDR2 ANQGSEA. With V trimmed by 4 bases and J by 8 bases, 9 bases remained unmatched. The CDR3 contains 13 residues.